There are many counts of the clone carrying this TCR beta chain. Trimming left V 7 bases short and J 4 bases short, with 14 bases between. CDR3 length equals 14 residues. These data belong to a study of T cells after yellow fever vaccination. Study-level information: Preparing low-cell-number fractions relied on SMART-Seq v4 Ultra Low Input.

UMIs and a universal primer site were added when TCR cDNA was made by 5'RACE template switching. TCRdb redid the calling of the 5' RACE reads with MiXCR, one entry per CDR3 protein. The sample lists roughly 48,000 distinct CDR3 sequences, around 7% occurring once. The rearrangement joins TRBV12-3 or TRBV12-4 to TRBJ2-1; D is tentatively TRBD1 or TRBD2 (5 bases each). Specimen: CD8+ T cells not binding an NS4B(214-222) dextramer, sorted from PBMCs, collected roughly 47 days after the first yellow fever vaccination. The receptor comes from a man between 18 and 29 years old who received the YFV17D yellow fever vaccine. The CDR3 protein is CASIPGTNYNEQFF. CDR3 in DNA: TGTGCCAGCATCCCGGGGACCAATTACAATGAGCAGTTCTTC.